The entry that follows covers one TCR beta chain sequence. The data derive from a study of blood T cell repertoires in COVID-19. Original data processing: For nucleated cells, counts were estimated from reference gene primer amplification. Sequencing used immunoSEQ multiplex PCR; TCRdb keeps in-frame clones, though not all of them. The V and J calls and clone size are taken from that table; D and trimming were inferred from the DNA. The sample lists roughly 240,000 clones; 86% were seen once. V lost 6 bases, J lost 0 bases, and 21 bases lay in between. The CDR3 contains 18 residues. Germline values: CDR1 SEHNR, CDR2 FQNEAQ (reference sequence).

This receptor was identified in a man younger than 35 with active or convalescent COVID-19. V usage is TRBV7-9 and J usage is TRBJ1-3, with a tentative D call TRBD1 (5 bases). Sequenced input: peripheral blood. CDR3 DNA: TGTGCCAGCAGTGTTGGGACTCCGGATCCTTACTCTGGAAACACCATATATTTT. Translating gives CASSVGTPDPYSGNTIYF.